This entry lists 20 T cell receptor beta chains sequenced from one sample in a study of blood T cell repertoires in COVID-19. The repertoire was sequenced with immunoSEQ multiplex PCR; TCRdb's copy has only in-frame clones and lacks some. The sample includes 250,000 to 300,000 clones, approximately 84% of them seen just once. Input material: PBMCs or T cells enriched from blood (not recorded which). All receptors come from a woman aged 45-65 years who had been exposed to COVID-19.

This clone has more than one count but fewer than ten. CDR3 nucleotides: TGTGCCAGCACTTCCCGGAGGGGTTTCCTTTACGAGCAGTACTTC. Translation: CASTSRRGFLYEQYF. This rearrangement joins TRBV28 to TRBJ2-7; perhaps TRBD2 as D (6 bases). Germline CDR1 is MDHEN and CDR2 is SYDVKM. The CDR3 runs 15 residues. Trimming removed 7 bases from V and 4 bases from J, with 20 bases in between.

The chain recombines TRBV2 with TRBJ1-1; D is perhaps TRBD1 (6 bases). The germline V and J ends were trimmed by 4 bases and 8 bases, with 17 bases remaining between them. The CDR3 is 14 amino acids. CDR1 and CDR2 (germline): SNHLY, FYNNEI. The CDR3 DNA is TGTGCCAGCAGTGGAAGGGGGGGCAATGAAGAAGCTTTCTTT. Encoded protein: CASSGRGGNEEAFF.

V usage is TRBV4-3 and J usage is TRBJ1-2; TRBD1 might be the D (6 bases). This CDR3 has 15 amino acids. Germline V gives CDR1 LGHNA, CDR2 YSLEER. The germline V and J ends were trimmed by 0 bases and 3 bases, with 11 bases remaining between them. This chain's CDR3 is CASSQEQGVDYGYTF. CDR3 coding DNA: TGCGCCAGCAGCCAAGAACAGGGAGTGGACTATGGCTACACCTTC.

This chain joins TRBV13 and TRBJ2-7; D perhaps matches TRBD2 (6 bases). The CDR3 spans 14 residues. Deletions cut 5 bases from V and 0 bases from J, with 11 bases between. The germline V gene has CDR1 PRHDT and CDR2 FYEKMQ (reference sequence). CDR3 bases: TGTGCCAGCAGCCGGGGAGGCGGCTCCTACGAGCAGTACTTC. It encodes CASSRGGGSYEQYF.

CDR3 amino acids: CASSIWDTKGVNYGYTF. The CDR3 DNA follows: TGTGCCAGCAGCATCTGGGATACTAAAGGGGTTAACTATGGCTACACCTTC. The V and J genes are TRBV25-1 and TRBJ1-2; a possible D gene is TRBD1 (5 bases). This CDR3 spans 17 amino acids. Germline CDR1 MGHDK, CDR2 SYGVNS. Trimming cost V 6 bases and J 1 base, with 21 bases left between them.

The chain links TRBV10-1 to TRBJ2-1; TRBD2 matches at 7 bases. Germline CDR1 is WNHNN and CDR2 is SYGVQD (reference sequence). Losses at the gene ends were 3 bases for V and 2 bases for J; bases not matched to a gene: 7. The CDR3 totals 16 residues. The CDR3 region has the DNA TGCGCCAGCAGTGAAAAGAGGAGCGGGGCCTACAATGAGCAGTTCTTC. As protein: CASSEKRSGAYNEQFF.

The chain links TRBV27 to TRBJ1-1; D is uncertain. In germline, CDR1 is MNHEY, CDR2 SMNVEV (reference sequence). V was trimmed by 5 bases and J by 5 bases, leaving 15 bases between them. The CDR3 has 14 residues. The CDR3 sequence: CASSPSVPRTEAFF. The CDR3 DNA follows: TGTGCCAGCAGTCCCTCAGTCCCGCGGACTGAAGCTTTCTTT.

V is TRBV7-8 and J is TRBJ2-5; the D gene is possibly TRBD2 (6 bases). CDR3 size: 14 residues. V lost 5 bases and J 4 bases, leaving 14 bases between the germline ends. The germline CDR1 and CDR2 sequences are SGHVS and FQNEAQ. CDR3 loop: CASSAYGTVETQYF. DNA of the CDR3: TGTGCCAGCAGCGCCTACGGGACTGTAGAGACCCAGTACTTC.

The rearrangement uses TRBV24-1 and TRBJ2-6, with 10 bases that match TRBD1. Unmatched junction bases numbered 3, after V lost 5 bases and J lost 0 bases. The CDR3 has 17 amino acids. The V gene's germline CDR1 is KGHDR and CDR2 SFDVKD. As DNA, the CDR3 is TGTGCCACCAGTGCCGGGACAGGGGACTCTGGGGCCAACGTCCTGACTTTC. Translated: CATSAGTGDSGANVLTF.

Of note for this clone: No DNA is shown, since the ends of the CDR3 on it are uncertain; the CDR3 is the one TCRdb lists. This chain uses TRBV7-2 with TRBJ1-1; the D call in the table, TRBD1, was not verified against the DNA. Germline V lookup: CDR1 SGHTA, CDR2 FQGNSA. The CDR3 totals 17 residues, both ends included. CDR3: CASSPFGPGGESTEAFF.

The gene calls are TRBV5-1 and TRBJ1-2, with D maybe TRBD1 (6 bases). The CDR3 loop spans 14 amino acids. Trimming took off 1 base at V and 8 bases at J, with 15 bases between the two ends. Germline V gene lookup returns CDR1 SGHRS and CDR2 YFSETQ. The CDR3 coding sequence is TGCGCCAGCAGCTTGCCCCCGGGACATCGGGGCTACACCTTC. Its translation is CASSLPPGHRGYTF.

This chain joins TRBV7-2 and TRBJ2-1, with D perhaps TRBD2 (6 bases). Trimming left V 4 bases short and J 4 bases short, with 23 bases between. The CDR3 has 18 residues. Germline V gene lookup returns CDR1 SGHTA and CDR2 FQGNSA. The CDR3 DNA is TGTGCCAGCAGCTCCTGGCCGCCGGGGACTGGATCTTACAATGAGCAGTTCTTC. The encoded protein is CASSSWPPGTGSYNEQFF.

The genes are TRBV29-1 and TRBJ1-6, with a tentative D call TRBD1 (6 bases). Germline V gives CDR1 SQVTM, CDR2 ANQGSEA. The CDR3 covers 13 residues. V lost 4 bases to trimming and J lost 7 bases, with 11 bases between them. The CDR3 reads CSVGTGLNSPLHF. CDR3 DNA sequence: TGCAGCGTTGGAACAGGGCTAAATTCACCCCTCCACTTT.

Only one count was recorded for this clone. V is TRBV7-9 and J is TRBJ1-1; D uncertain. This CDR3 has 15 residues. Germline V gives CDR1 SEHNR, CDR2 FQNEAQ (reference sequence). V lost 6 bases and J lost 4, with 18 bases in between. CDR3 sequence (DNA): TGTGCCAGCAGTAGTACAGAGATCGGAAGCACTGAAGCTTTCTTT. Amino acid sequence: CASSSTEIGSTEAFF.

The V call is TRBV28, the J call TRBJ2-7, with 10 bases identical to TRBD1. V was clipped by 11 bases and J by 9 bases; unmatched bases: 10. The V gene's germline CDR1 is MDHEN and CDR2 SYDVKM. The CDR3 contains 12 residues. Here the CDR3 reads CASGDRGFGQYF. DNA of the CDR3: TGTGCCTCCGGGGACAGGGGATTTGGGCAGTACTTC.

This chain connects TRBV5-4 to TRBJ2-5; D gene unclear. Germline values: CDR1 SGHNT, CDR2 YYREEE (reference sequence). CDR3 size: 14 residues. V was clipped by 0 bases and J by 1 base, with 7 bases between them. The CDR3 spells CASSLAGLQETQYF. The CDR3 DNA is TGTGCCAGCAGCTTGGCTGGGCTCCAAGAGACCCAGTACTTC.

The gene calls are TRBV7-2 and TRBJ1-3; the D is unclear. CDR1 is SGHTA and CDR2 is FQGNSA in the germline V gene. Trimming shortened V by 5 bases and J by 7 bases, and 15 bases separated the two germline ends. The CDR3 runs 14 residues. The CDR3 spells CASSPPGSRNTIYF. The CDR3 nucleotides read TGTGCCAGCAGCCCTCCGGGAAGTCGGAACACCATATATTTT.

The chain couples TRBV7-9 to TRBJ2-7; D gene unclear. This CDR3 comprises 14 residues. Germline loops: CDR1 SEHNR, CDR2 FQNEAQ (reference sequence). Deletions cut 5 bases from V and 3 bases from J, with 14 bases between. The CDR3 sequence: CASSAVGDIYEQYF. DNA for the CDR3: TGTGCCAGCAGCGCCGTCGGCGACATCTACGAGCAGTACTTC. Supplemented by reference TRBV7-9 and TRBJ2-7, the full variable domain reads DTGVSQNPRHKITKRGQNVTFRCDPISEHNRLYWYRQTLGQGPEFLTYFQNEAQLEKSRLLSDRFSAERPKGSFSTLEIQRTEQGDSAMYLCASSAVGDIYEQYFGPGTRLTVT.

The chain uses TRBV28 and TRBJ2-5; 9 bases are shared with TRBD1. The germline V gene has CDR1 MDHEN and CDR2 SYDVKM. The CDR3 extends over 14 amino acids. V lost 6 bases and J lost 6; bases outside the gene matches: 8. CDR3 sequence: CASSLGGQGQTQYF. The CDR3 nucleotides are TGTGCCAGCAGCCTCGGGGGACAGGGTCAGACCCAGTACTTC.

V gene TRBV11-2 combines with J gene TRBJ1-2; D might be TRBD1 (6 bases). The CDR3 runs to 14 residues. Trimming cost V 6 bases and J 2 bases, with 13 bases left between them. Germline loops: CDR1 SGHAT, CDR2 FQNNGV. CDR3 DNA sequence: TGTGCCAGCAGTTCGGGGGGCCCGAACTATGGCTACACCTTC. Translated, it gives CASSSGGPNYGYTF.